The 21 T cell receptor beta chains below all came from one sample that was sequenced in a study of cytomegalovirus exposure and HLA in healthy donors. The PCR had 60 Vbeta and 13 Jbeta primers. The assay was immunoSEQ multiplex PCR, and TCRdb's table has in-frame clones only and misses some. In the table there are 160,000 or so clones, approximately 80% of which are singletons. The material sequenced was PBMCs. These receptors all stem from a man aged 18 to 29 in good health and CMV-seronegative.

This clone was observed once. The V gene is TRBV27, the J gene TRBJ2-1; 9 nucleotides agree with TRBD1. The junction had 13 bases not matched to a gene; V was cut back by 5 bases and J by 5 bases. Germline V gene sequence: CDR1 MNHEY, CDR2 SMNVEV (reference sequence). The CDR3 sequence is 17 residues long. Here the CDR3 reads CASSIRGEWTGDNEQFF. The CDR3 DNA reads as TGTGCCAGCAGTATCCGTGGAGAGTGGACAGGGGACAATGAGCAGTTCTTC.

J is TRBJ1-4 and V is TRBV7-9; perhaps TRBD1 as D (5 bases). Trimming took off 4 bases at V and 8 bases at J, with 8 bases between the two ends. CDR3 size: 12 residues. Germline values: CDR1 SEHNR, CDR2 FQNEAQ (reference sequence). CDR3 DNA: TGTGCCAGCAGCTGGAAGGGGGAAAAACTGTTTTTT. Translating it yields CASSWKGEKLFF.

CDR3 loop: CASSQLLLIPGLSYEQYF. The CDR3 bases are TGCGCCAGCAGCCAACTCTTACTCATTCCGGGATTATCCTACGAGCAGTACTTC. This chain connects TRBV4-1 to TRBJ2-7; D perhaps matches TRBD2 (5 bases). CDR1 MGHRA and CDR2 YSYEKL come from the germline V gene. CDR3 length: 18 residues. V dropped 2 bases and J dropped 1 base, with 21 bases sitting between them.

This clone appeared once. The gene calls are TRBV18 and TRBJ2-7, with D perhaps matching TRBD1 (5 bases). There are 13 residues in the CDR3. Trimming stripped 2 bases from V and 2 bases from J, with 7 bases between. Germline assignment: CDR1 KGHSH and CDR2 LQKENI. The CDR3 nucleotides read TGTGCCAGCTCACCAGGGGCTCCCTACGAGCAGTACTTC. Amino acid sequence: CASSPGAPYEQYF.

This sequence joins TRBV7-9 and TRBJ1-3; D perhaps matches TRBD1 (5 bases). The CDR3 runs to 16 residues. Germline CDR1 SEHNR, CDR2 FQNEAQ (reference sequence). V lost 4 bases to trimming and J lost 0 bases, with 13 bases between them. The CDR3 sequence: CASSYGGTFSGNTIYF. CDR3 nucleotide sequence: TGTGCCAGCAGCTATGGGGGGACCTTCTCTGGAAACACCATATATTTT.

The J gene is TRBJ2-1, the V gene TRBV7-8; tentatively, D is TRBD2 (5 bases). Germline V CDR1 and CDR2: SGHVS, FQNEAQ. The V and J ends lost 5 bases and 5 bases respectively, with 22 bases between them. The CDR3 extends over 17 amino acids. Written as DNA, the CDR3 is TGTGCCAGCAGCCCGAAGAGGACTCATAGAAAAGACAATGAGCAGTTCTTC. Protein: CASSPKRTHRKDNEQFF.

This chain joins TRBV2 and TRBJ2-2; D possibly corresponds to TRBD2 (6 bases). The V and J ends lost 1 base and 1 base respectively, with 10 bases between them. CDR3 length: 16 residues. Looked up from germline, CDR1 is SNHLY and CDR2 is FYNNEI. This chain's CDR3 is CASSEVGLQNTGELFF. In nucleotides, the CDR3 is TGTGCCAGCAGTGAAGTGGGACTCCAGAACACCGGGGAGCTGTTTTTT.

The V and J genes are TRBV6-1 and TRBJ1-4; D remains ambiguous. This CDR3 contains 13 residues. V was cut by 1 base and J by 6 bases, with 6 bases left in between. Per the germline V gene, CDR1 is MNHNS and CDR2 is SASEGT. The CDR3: CASSEVPDEKLFF. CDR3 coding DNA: TGTGCCAGCAGTGAAGTCCCGGATGAAAAACTGTTTTTT.

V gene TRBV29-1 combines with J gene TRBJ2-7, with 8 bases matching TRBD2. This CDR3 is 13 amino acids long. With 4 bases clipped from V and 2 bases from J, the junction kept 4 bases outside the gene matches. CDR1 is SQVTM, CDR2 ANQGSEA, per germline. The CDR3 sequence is CSVVPGGPYEQYF. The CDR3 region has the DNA TGCAGCGTTGTTCCGGGAGGGCCCTACGAGCAGTACTTC.

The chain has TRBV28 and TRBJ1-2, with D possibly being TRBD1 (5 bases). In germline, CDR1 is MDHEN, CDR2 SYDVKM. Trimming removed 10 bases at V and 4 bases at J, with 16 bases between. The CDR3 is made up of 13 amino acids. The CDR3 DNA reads TGTGCCACCCAACCCGGACAAACCTATGGCTACACCTTC. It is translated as CATQPGQTYGYTF.

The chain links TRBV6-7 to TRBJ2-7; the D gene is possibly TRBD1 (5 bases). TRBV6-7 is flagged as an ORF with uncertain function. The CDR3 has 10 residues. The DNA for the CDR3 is TGTCCTGACAGAGCCTACGAGCAGTACTTC. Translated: CPDRAYEQYF.

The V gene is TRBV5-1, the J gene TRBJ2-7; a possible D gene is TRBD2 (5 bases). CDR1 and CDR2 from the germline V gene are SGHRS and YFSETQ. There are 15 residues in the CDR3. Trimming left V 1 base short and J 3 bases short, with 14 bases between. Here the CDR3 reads CASSLTERTDYEQYF. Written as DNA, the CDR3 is TGCGCCAGCAGCTTGACAGAGCGGACGGACTACGAGCAGTACTTC.

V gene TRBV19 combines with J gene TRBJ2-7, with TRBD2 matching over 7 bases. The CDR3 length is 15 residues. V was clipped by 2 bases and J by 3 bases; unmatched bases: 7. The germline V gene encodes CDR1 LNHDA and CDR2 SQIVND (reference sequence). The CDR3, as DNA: TGTGCCAGTAGTATATGGTCGGGGGGATACTACGAGCAGTACTTC. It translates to CASSIWSGGYYEQYF.

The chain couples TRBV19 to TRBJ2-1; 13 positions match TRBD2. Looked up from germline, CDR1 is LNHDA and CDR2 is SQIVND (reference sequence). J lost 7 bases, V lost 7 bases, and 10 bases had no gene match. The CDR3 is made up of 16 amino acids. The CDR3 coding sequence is TGTGCCAGTACCAGAGGACTAGCGGGAGACTTAAATGAGCAGTTCTTC. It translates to CASTRGLAGDLNEQFF.

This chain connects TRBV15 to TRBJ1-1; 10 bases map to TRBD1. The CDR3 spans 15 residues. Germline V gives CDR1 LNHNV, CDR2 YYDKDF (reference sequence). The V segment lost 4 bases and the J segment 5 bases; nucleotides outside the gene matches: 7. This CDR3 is CATSTDRGRVTEAFF. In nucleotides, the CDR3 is TGTGCCACCAGCACCGACAGGGGGCGGGTTACTGAAGCTTTCTTT. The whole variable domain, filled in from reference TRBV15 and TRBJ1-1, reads DAMVIQNPRYQVTQFGKPVTLSCSQTLNHNVMYWYQQKSSQAPKLLFHYYDKDFNNEADTPDNFQSRRPNTSFCFLDIRSPGLGDTAMYLCATSTDRGRVTEAFFGQGTRLTVV.

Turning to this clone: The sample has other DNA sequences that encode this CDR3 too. CDR3 DNA: TGTGCCAGCTCACCAGACTCAAACTATGGCTACACCTTC. This codes for CASSPDSNYGYTF. J is TRBJ1-2 and V is TRBV18; no reliable D call. Germline CDR1 KGHSH, CDR2 LQKENI. With 2 bases removed from V and 2 bases from J, the gap between germline ends came to 6 bases. The CDR3 totals 13 residues.

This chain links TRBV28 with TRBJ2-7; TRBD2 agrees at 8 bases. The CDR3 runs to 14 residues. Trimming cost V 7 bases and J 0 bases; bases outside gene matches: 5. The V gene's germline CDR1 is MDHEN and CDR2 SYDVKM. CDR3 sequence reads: CASTTSGASYEQYF. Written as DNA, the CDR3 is TGTGCCAGCACTACTAGCGGAGCCTCCTACGAGCAGTACTTC.

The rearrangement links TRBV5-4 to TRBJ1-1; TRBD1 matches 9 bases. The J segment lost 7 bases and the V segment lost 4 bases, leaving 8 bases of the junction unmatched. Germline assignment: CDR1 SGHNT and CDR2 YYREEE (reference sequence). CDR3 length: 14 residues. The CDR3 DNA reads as TGTGCCAGCAGCCGGGGGGCGACAGGGGGTGAAGCTTTCTTT. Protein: CASSRGATGGEAFF.

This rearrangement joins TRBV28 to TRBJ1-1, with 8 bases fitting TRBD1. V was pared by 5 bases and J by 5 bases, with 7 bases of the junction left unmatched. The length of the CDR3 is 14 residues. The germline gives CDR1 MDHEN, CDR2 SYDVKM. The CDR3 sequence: CASSIPRGLTEAFF. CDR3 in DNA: TGTGCCAGCAGTATCCCCAGGGGGCTGACTGAAGCTTTCTTT.

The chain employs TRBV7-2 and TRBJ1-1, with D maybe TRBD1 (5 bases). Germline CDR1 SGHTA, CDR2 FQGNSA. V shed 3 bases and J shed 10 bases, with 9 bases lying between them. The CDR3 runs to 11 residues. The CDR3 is CASSLGRGAFF. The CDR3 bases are TGTGCCAGCAGCTTGGGGAGGGGAGCTTTCTTT.

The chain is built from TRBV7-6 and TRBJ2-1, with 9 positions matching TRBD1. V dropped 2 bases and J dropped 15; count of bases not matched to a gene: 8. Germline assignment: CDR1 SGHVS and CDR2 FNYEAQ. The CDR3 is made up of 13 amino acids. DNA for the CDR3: TGTGCCAGCAGCTTAAGACAGGGGGACGATCGGTTCTTC. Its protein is CASSLRQGDDRFF.